This TCR beta chain was recorded in a study of cytomegalovirus exposure and HLA in healthy donors. The overall study: The 500 to 750 first-cohort repertoires and the approximately 110 validation repertoires shared the same platform, a later analysis reported. Study-wide findings and caveats: Among the CMV-associated chains, three were confirmed in vitro as specific for CMV antigens. More than 150 TCR beta chains were listed as cytomegalovirus-associated.

Comments on this clone: Its antigen is undetermined.

Clones were sequenced by immunoSEQ multiplex PCR, and TCRdb holds only the in-frame ones, with some missing. The sample records under 250,000 clones, 80% to 85% being singletons. The CDR3 totals 12 residues. Trimming cost V 4 bases and J 11 bases; bases outside gene matches: 8. Germline V gives CDR1 SGHTA, CDR2 FQGNSA. The chain combines TRBV7-2 with TRBJ2-7; 7 nucleotides agree with TRBD1. The sequence was collected from a woman aged 30 to 39 in good health and CMV-seronegative. Material for sequencing was PBMCs. CDR3 DNA sequence: TGTGCCAGCAGCTCCCCCGGGACAGAGAAGTACTTC. Protein product: CASSSPGTEKYF. Variable domain in full (rest from reference TRBV7-2 and TRBJ2-7): GAGVSQSPSNKVTEKGKDVELRCDPISGHTALYWYRQSLGQGLEFLIYFQGNSAPDKSGLPSDRFSAERTGGSVSTLTIQRTQQEDSAVYLCASSSPGTEKYFGPGTRLTVT.